A selection of T cell receptor beta chains follows, all from one sample in a study of cytomegalovirus exposure and HLA in healthy donors. Assay used: immunoSEQ multiplex PCR; TCRdb lists only in-frame clones, some missing. The sample carries some 230,000 clones, around nine tenths recorded once. Sequencing input: PBMCs. All receptors come from a woman aged 18-35 years in good health and CMV-seronegative. CDR3s include the opening cysteine and the closing phenylalanine or tryptophan. A D gene is named only where the DNA matches it firmly. The size field is filled for only some rows; it gives once, few, many or a size class.

few	TRBD2	TRBV7-6	TRBJ2-7	TGTGCCAGCAGCCTCAGCGGGACTCCCTACGAGCAGTACTTC	CASSLSGTPYEQYF
NA	NA	TRBV6-5	TRBJ2-5	TGTGCCAGCAGTCGCCAAGAGACCCAGTACTTC	CASSRQETQYF
NA	NA	TRBV6-6	TRBJ1-1	TGTGCCAGCCAAGAATCGGGTAACACTGAAGCTTTCTTT	CASQESGNTEAFF
NA	TRBD2	TRBV10-3	TRBJ2-7	TGTGCCATCAGTCCCACGGCTAGCGGGAGGGCAGCGGGCTACGAGCAGTACTTC	CAISPTASGRAAGYEQYF
NA	NA	TRBV7-8	TRBJ2-3	TGTGCCAGCAGCTTAGGGCCAGATACGCAGTATTTT	CASSLGPDTQYF
NA	NA	TRBV28	TRBJ1-2	TGTGCCTGCGAGGGAAGTTATGGCTACACCTTC	CACEGSYGYTF
NA	NA	TRBV30	TRBJ2-6	TGTGCCTGGAGTGTAATTACTGGGGCCAACGTCCTGACTTTC	CAWSVITGANVLTF
NA	NA	TRBV6-6	TRBJ1-5	TGTGCCAGCAGTTACTCGGGGGGAAGAAATCAGCCCCAGCATTTT	CASSYSGGRNQPQHF
NA	TRBD1	TRBV6-1	TRBJ1-4	TGTGCCAGCGGAGACAGGGGAACTAATGAAAAACTGTTTTTT	CASGDRGTNEKLFF
NA	NA	TRBV27	TRBJ2-7	TGTGCCAGCAGTTATGGCCTTTCGGGTGCCTACGAGCAGTACTTC	CASSYGLSGAYEQYF
NA	TRBD1	TRBV30	TRBJ1-5	TGTGCCTGGAGTAAGGGGGCAGTTCAGCCCCAGCATTTT	CAWSKGAVQPQHF
NA	TRBD1	TRBV2	TRBJ1-1	TGTGCCAGCAGGACAGGGACGAACACTGAAGCTTTCTTT	CASRTGTNTEAFF
NA	TRBD1	TRBV7-9	TRBJ1-4	TGTGCCAGCAGCTTAGGTGACAGGGATTTTGAAAAACTGTTTTTT	CASSLGDRDFEKLFF
NA	TRBD1	TRBV4-1	TRBJ2-7	TGCGCCAGCAGCCCAACCCCGACAGGGGCCCTGAGGTACTTC	CASSPTPTGALRYF
once	NA	TRBV6-5	TRBJ2-7	TGTGCCAGCAGGCATACAGGTTACCAGTACTTC	CASRHTGYQYF
NA	NA	TRBV7-9	TRBJ2-1	TGTGCCAGCAGCTTCAACAATGAGCAGTTCTTC	CASSFNNEQFF
NA	NA	TRBV4-1	TRBJ1-2	TGCGCCAGCAGCCAAGCAGGGAACGGTGGCTATGGCTACACCTTC	CASSQAGNGGYGYTF
NA	NA	TRBV28	TRBJ2-7	TGTGCCAGCAGTCCCAGACAGACCTACGAGCAGTACTTC	CASSPRQTYEQYF
NA	NA	TRBV6-1	TRBJ2-7	TGTGCCAGCGGATCTGACATGTCCCGCGAGCAGTACTTC	CASGSDMSREQYF
NA	NA	TRBV25-1	TRBJ2-1	TGTGCCAGCAGTGAGGCCAACCAGGCCTACAATGAGCAGTTCTTC	CASSEANQAYNEQFF
few	NA	TRBV30	TRBJ1-1	TGTGCCTGGGAGGCGAGGACTGAAGCTTTCTTT	CAWEARTEAFF